This entry lists 15 T cell receptor beta chains sequenced from one sample in a study of response to subunit inactivated influenza vaccine. In TCRdb, the RT-PCR reads were re-called with MiXCR into one record per CDR3 protein. The profile covers hundreds of thousands of distinct CDR3 sequences, with under 20% appearing a single time and 11% taken by the ten largest. Sequences were derived from PBMCs from blood, sampled less than 6 days after vaccination. Receptors originate from a man aged 50-59 years who received an inactivated influenza vaccine.

The rearrangement links TRBV4-3 to TRBJ1-6; the D gene is possibly TRBD1 (6 bases). Germline assignment: CDR1 LGHNA and CDR2 YSLEER. V shed 1 base and J shed 5 bases, with 12 bases lying between them. The CDR3 has 16 residues. The CDR3 nucleotides read TGCGCCAGCAGCCAAGGTCCAGGGGCAGATAATTCACCCCTCCACTTT. Its protein is CASSQGPGADNSPLHF.

The V and J genes are TRBV7-9 and TRBJ2-3; 7 bases map to TRBD1. CDR3 length: 15 amino acids. Germline CDR1 and CDR2: SEHNR and FQNEAQ (reference sequence). V lost 5 bases, J lost 2 bases, and 7 bases stayed unmatched. The CDR3 region is CASSIRQGATDTQYF. CDR3 DNA sequence: TGTGCCAGCAGCATAAGACAGGGAGCCACAGATACGCAGTATTTT.

This clonotype was picked up many times. The genes are TRBV29-1 and TRBJ2-1; no definite D call. Germline loops: CDR1 SQVTM, CDR2 ANQGSEA. The CDR3 length is 11 residues. V was shortened by 2 bases and J by 10 bases, with 9 bases between the two germline ends. CDR3 sequence reads: CSVEKSREQFF. The CDR3 DNA reads TGCAGCGTTGAAAAGTCCCGGGAGCAGTTCTTC.

In this sample, this clonotype turned up a few times. The gene calls are TRBV9 and TRBJ1-6; D not resolved. CDR3 length equals 14 residues. Germline V CDR1 and CDR2: SGDLS, YYNGEE. V shed 0 bases and J shed 7 bases, with 8 bases lying between them. CDR3 amino acids: CASSVAPQNSPLHF. The DNA of the CDR3 is TGTGCCAGCAGCGTAGCCCCACAGAATTCACCCCTCCACTTT. The full variable domain, in which reference TRBV9 and TRBJ1-6 provide the parts outside the CDR3, is DSGVTQTPKHLITATGQRVTLRCSPRSGDLSVYWYQQSLDQGLQFLIQYYNGEERAKGNILERFSAQQFPDLHSELNLSSLELGDSALYFCASSVAPQNSPLHFGNGTRLTVT.

This clonotype was seen more than once but under ten times. The V and J genes are TRBV12-3 or TRBV12-4 and TRBJ2-1, with 8 nucleotides matching TRBD1. V shed 7 bases, J shed 9 bases, and the junction held 8 bases outside the gene matches. This CDR3 is built from 13 residues. CDR3: CASTLGQGGEQFF. The CDR3 DNA sequence: TGTGCCAGCACTCTTGGACAGGGTGGTGAGCAGTTCTTC.

The chain recombines TRBV2 with TRBJ2-5, with D maybe TRBD1 (5 bases). The germline V gene encodes CDR1 SNHLY and CDR2 FYNNEI. The V and J ends lost 4 bases and 0 bases respectively, with 9 bases between them. This CDR3 has 14 amino acids. CDR3 in amino acids: CASSGRGDQETQYF. The DNA of the CDR3 is TGTGCCAGCAGTGGAAGGGGCGACCAAGAGACCCAGTACTTC.

This clonotype has just a few counts. The chain combines TRBV12-3 or TRBV12-4 with TRBJ1-4; TRBD1 is a possible D gene (5 bases). Trimming shortened V by 9 bases and J by 6 bases, and 23 bases separated the two germline ends. CDR3 size: 16 residues. In DNA, the CDR3 is TGTGCCAGTTCCCCTATACCCGGCAGGGTATATGAAAAACTGTTTTTT. Amino acid sequence: CASSPIPGRVYEKLFF.

The rearrangement links TRBV10-3 to TRBJ1-1; D is undetermined. Trimming cost V 0 bases and J 3 bases, with 5 bases left between them. Germline-derived CDR1 and CDR2 are ENHRY and SYGVKD. The CDR3 has 13 amino acids. The CDR3 bases are TGTGCCATCAGTGAGTCCGGGGACACTGAAGCTTTCTTT. Protein: CAISESGDTEAFF.

The V and J genes are TRBV20-1 and TRBJ2-1, with TRBD2 identical over 13 bases. Germline CDR1 is DFQATT and CDR2 is SNEGSKA (reference sequence). V lost 4 bases and J lost 1; bases outside the gene matches: 13. This CDR3 region has 19 residues. As DNA, the CDR3 is TGCAGTGCTAACCGACTAGCGGGAGGAAGGACGTCTTCCTACAATGAGCAGTTCTTC. Translating it yields CSANRLAGGRTSSYNEQFF.

The chain has TRBV28 and TRBJ2-7, with unresolved D. CDR3 length: 11 amino acids. The V end lost 6 bases, the J end lost 9 bases, and 12 bases lay between the germline ends. CDR1 is MDHEN and CDR2 is SYDVKM in the germline V gene. The CDR3 sequence is CASSSTGGQYF. DNA of the CDR3: TGTGCCAGCAGCTCCACCGGCGGGCAGTACTTC.

The sample holds a few counts of this clonotype. The genes are TRBV20-1 and TRBJ2-5; D is undetermined. CDR1 is DFQATT, CDR2 SNEGSKA, per germline (reference sequence). V lost 3 bases and J 4 bases, leaving 9 bases between the germline ends. CDR3 length equals 12 residues. CDR3 nucleotide sequence: TGCAGTGCTAGTAAGGCCCCAGAGACCCAGTACTTC. This translates into CSASKAPETQYF.

V usage is TRBV20-1 and J usage is TRBJ1-1, with 7 bases matching TRBD1. The germline V gene has CDR1 DFQATT and CDR2 SNEGSKA (reference sequence). The CDR3 is 12 amino acids. The V and J ends lost 4 bases and 8 bases, in that order; junction bases with no gene match: 7. CDR3 nucleotides: TGCAGTGCTAACAGGGGAGTGACCGAAGCTTTCTTT. This encodes CSANRGVTEAFF.

There are a few counts of this clonotype. This chain joins TRBV7-9 and TRBJ1-2, with D hard to call. CDR3 length: 13 residues. Trimming shortened V by 4 bases and J by 8 bases, and 14 bases separated the two germline ends. CDR1 SEHNR and CDR2 FQNEAQ come from the germline V gene (reference sequence). CDR3 coding DNA: TGTGCCAGCAGCTACGGGCGCCGTCCGGGCTACACCTTC. This translates into CASSYGRRPGYTF.

The V call is TRBV9, the J call TRBJ1-1; 9 bases are a match to TRBD1. The length of the CDR3 is 15 residues. V shed 2 bases, J shed 3 bases, and the junction held 5 bases outside the gene matches. Germline assignment: CDR1 SGDLS and CDR2 YYNGEE. The CDR3 sequence is CASSVEGQGYTEAFF. CDR3 DNA sequence: TGTGCCAGCAGCGTTGAGGGACAGGGCTACACTGAAGCTTTCTTT.

This clonotype has a handful of counts. The CDR3 sequence is CASSSPNGANVLTF. CDR3 nucleotides: TGTGCCAGCAGTTCCCCCAACGGGGCCAACGTCCTGACTTTC. The chain links TRBV12-3 or TRBV12-4 to TRBJ2-6; D gene uncertain. With 4 bases removed from V and 4 bases from J, the gap between germline ends came to 8 bases. The CDR3 is made up of 14 amino acids.